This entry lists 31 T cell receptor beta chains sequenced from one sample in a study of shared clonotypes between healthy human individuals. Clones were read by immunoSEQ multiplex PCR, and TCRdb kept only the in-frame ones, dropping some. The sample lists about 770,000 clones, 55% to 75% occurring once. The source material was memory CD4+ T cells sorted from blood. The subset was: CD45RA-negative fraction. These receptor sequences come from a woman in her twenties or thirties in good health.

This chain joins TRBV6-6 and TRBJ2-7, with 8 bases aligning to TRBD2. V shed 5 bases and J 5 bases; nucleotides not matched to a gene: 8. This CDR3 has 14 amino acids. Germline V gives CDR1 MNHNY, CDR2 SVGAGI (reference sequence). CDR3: CASSQLAETHEQYF. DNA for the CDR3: TGTGCCAGCAGTCAACTAGCGGAGACCCACGAGCAGTACTTC.

The CDR3 nucleotides are TGTGCCAGCACTCAGGAAGTTGCGCAGTATTTT. Protein product: CASTQEVAQYF. The chain links TRBV6-5 to TRBJ2-3; D not resolved. This CDR3 region has 11 residues. Trimming took 7 bases from V and 10 from J, leaving 12 bases between them. The V gene's germline CDR1 is MNHEY and CDR2 SVGAGI.

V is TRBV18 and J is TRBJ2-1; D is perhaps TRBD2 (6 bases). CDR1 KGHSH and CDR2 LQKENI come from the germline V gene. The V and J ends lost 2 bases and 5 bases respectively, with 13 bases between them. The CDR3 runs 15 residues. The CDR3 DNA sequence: TGTGCCAGCTCACCAGACCAGGGAGGAGACAATGAGCAGTTCTTC. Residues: CASSPDQGGDNEQFF.

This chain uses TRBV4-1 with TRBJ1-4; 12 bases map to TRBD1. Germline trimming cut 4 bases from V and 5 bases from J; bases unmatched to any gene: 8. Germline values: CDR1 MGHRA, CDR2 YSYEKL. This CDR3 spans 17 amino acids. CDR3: CASSLTGTGGINEKLFF. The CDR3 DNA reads TGCGCCAGCAGCCTCACCGGGACAGGGGGCATAAATGAAAAACTGTTTTTT.

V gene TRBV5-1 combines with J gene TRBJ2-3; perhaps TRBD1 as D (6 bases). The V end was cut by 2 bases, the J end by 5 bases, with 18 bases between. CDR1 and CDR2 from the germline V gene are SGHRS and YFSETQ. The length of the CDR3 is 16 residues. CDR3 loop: CASSFSGVEVGDTQYF. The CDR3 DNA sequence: TGCGCCAGCAGCTTTTCAGGGGTCGAGGTTGGAGATACGCAGTATTTT.

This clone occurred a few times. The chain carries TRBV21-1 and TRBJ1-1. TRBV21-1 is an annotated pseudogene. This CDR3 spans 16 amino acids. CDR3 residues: CASSKVRGWEGTEAFF. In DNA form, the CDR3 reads TGTGCCAGCAGCAAAGTAAGGGGTTGGGAGGGCACTGAAGCTTTCTTT.

The CDR3 spells CASSRTLNEKLFF. The DNA for the CDR3 is TGTGCCAGCAGCCGCACTCTTAATGAAAAACTGTTTTTT. The chain is built from TRBV28 and TRBJ1-4, with D unresolved. This CDR3 comprises 13 residues. Trimming cost V 6 bases and J 4 bases, with 9 bases left between them. Germline CDR1 is MDHEN and CDR2 is SYDVKM.

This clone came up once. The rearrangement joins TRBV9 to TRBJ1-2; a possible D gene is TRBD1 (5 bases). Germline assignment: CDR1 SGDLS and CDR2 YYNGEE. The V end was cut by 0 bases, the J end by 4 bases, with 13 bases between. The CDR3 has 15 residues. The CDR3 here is CASSVVGAWGYGYTF. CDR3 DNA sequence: TGTGCCAGCAGCGTAGTTGGGGCCTGGGGCTATGGCTACACCTTC. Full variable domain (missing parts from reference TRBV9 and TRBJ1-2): DSGVTQTPKHLITATGQRVTLRCSPRSGDLSVYWYQQSLDQGLQFLIQYYNGEERAKGNILERFSAQQFPDLHSELNLSSLELGDSALYFCASSVVGAWGYGYTFGSGTRLTVV.

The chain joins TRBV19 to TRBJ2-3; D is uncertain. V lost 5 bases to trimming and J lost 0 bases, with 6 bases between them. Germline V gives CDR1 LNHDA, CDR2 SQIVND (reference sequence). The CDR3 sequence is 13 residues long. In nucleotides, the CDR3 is TGTGCCAGTAGTCTGGACAGCACAGATACGCAGTATTTT. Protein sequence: CASSLDSTDTQYF. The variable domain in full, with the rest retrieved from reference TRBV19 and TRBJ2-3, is DGGITQSPKYLFRKEGQNVTLSCEQNLNHDAMYWYRQDPGQGLRLIYYSQIVNDFQKGDIAEGYSVSREKKESFPLTVTSAQKNPTAFYLCASSLDSTDTQYFGPGTRLTVL.

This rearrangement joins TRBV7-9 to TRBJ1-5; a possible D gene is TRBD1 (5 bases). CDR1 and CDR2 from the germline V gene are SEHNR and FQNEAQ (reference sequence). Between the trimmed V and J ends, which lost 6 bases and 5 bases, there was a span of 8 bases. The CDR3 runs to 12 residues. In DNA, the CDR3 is TGTGCCAGCAGAATAGGGGATCAGCCCCAGCATTTT. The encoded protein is CASRIGDQPQHF.

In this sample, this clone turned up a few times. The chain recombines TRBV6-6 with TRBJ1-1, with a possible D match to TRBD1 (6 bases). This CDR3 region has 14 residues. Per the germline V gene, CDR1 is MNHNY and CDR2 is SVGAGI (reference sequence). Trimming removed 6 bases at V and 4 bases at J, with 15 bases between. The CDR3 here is CASRVQGHATEAFF. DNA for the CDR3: TGTGCCAGCAGGGTACAGGGTCACGCCACTGAAGCTTTCTTT.

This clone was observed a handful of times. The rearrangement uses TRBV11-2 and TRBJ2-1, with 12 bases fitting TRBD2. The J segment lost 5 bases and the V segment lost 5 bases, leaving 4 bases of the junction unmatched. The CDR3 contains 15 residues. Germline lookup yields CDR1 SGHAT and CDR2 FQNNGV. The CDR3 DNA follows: TGTGCCAGCAGCCCGACTAGCGGGGGAAACAATGAGCAGTTCTTC. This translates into CASSPTSGGNNEQFF.

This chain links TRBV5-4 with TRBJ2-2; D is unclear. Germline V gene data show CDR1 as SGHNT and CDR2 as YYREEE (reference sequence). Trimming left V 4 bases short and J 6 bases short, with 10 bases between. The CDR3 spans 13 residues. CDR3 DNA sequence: TGTGCCAGCAGCCCAGAATGGGCCGGGGAGCTGTTTTTT. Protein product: CASSPEWAGELFF.

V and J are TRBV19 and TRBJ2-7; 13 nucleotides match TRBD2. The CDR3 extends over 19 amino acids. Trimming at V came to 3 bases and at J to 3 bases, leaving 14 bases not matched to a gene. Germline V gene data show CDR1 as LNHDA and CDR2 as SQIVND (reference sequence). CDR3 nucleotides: TGTGCCAGTAGTATGACCTTAACTGGACTAGCGGGAGACCACTACGAGCAGTACTTC. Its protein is CASSMTLTGLAGDHYEQYF.

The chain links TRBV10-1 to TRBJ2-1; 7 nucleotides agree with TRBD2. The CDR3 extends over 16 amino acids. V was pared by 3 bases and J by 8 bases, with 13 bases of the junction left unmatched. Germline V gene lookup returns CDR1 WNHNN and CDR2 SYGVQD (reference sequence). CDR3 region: CASSDEKAGFTDEQFF. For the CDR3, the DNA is TGCGCCAGCAGTGATGAGAAAGCGGGATTTACGGATGAGCAGTTCTTC.

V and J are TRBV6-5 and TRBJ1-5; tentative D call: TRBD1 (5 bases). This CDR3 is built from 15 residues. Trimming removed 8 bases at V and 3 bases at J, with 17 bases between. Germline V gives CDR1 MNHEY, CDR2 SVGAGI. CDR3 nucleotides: TGTGCCAGCCGCGATTGGGGCGGCAACAATCAGCCCCAGCATTTT. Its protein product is CASRDWGGNNQPQHF.

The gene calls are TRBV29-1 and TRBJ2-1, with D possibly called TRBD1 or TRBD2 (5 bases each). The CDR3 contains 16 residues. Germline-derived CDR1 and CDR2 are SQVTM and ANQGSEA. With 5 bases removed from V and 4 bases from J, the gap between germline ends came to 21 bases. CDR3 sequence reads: CSVPLTGTLRYNEQFF. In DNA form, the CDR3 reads TGCAGCGTTCCTCTAACCGGGACCCTGAGGTACAATGAGCAGTTCTTC.

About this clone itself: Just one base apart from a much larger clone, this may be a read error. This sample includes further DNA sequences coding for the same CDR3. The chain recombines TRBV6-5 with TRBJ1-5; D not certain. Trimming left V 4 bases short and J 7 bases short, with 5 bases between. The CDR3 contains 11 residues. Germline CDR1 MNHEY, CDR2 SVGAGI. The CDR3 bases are TGTGCCAGCAGTTCCGGGCAGCCCCAGCATTTT. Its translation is CASSSGQPQHF.

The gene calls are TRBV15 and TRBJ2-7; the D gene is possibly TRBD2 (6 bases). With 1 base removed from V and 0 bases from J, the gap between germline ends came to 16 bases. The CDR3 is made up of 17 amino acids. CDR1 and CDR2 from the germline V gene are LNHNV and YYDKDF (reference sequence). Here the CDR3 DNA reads TGTGCCACCAGCAGAGGGGGATTGCGGGAACGCTCCTACGAGCAGTACTTC. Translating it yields CATSRGGLRERSYEQYF.

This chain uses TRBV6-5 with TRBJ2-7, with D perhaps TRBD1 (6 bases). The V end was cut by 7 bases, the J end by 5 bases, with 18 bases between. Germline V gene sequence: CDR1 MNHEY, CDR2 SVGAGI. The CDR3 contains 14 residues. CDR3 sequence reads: CASNTGQRPNEQYF. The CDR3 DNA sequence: TGTGCCAGCAACACAGGACAGAGGCCGAACGAGCAGTACTTC.

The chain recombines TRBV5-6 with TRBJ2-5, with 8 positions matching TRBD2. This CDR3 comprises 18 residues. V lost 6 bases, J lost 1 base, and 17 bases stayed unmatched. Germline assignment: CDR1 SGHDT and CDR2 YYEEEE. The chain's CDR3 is CASKSSGGGWIPQETQYF. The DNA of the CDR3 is TGTGCCAGCAAATCCTCGGGAGGGGGTTGGATCCCCCAAGAGACCCAGTACTTC.

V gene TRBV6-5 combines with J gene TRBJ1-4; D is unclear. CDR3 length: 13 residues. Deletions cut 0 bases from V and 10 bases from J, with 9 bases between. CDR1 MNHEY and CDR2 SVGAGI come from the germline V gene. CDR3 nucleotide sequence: TGTGCCAGCAGTTACTCGCGAAATCGAAAACTGTTTTTT. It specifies CASSYSRNRKLFF.

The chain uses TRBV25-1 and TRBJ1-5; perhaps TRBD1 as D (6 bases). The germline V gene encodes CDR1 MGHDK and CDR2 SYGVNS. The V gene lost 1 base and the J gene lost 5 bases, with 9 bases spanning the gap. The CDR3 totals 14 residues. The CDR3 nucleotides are TGTGCCAGCAGTGAATCGGGGGGCCATCAGCCCCAGCATTTT. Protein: CASSESGGHQPQHF.

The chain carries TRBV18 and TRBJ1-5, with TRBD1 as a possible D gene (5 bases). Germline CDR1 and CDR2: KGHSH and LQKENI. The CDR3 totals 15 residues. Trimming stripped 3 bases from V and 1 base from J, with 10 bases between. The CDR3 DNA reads TGTGCCAGCTCACCTGCAGGGAACAGCAATCAGCCCCAGCATTTT. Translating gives CASSPAGNSNQPQHF.

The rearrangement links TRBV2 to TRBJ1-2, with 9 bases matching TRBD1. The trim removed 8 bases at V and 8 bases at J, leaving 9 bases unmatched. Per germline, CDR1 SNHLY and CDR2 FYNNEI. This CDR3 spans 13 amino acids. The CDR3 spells CASSGQGSGGYTF. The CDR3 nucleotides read TGTGCCAGCTCGGGACAGGGATCCGGCGGCTACACCTTC.

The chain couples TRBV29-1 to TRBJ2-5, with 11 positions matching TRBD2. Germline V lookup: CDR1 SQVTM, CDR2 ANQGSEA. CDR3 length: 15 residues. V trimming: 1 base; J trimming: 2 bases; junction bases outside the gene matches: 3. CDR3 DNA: TGCAGCGTTGAAGCGCGACTAGCGGGACAAGAGACCCAGTACTTC. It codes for CSVEARLAGQETQYF.

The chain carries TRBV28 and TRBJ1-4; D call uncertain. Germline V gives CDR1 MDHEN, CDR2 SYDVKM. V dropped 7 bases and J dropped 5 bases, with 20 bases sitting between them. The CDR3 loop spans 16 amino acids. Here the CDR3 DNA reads TGTGCCAGCACCCCCCCAAGGGCCGTCGCCAATGAAAAACTGTTTTTT. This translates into CASTPPRAVANEKLFF.

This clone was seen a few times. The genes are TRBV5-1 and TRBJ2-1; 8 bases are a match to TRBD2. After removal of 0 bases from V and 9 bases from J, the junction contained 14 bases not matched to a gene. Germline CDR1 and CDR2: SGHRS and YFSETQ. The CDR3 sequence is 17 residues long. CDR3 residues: CASSLERPAGGGGEQFF. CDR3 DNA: TGCGCCAGCAGCTTGGAGCGTCCTGCGGGAGGTGGTGGTGAGCAGTTCTTC.

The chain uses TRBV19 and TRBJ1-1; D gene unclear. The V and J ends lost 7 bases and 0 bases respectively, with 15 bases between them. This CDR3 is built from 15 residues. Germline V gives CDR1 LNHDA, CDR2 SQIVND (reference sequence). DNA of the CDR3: TGTGCCAGTAAGAGGTCTCCACCCATGAACACTGAAGCTTTCTTT. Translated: CASKRSPPMNTEAFF.

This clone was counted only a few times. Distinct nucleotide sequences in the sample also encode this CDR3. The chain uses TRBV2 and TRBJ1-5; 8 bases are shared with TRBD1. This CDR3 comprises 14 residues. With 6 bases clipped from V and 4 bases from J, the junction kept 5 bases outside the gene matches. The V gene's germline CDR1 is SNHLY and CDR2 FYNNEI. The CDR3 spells CASSDRGGNQPQHF. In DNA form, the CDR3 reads TGTGCCAGCAGCGACAGGGGTGGTAATCAGCCCCAGCATTTT.

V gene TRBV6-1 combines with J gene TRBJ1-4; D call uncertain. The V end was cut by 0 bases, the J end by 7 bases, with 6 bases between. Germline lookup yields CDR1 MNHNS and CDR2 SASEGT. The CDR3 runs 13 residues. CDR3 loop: CASSEALSEKLFF. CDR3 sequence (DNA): TGTGCCAGCAGTGAAGCGCTATCTGAAAAACTGTTTTTT.